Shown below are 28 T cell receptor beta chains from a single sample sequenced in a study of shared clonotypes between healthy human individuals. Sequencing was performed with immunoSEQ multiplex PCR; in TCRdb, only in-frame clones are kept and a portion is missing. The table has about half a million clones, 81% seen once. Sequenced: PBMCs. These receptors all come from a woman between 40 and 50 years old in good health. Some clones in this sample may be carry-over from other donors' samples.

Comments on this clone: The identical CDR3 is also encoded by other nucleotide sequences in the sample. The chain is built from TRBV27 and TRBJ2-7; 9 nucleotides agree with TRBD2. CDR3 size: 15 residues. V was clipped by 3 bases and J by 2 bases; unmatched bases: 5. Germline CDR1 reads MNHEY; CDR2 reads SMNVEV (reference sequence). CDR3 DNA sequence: TGTGCCAGCAGTTTGTTGGCGGGAGGGCCCTACGAGCAGTACTTC. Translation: CASSLLAGGPYEQYF.

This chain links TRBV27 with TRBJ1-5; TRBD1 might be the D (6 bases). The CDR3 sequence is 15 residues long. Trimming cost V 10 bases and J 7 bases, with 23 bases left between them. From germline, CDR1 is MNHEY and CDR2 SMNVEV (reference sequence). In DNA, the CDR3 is TGTGCCACCCAACCTCTGACAGGACGAAACCAGCCCCAGCATTTT. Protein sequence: CATQPLTGRNQPQHF.

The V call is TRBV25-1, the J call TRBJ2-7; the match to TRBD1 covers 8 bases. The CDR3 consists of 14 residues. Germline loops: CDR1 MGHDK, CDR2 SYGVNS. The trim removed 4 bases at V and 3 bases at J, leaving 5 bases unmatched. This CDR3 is CASSATGGRYEQYF. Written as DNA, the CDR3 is TGTGCCAGCAGTGCAACAGGGGGTCGCTACGAGCAGTACTTC.

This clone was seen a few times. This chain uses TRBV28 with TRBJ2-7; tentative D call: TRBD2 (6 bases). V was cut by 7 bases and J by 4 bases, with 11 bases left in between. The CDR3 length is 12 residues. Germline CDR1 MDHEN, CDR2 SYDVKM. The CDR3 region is CASKEGKYEQYF. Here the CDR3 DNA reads TGTGCCAGCAAGGAGGGGAAGTACGAGCAGTACTTC. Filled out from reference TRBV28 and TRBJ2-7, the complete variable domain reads DVKVTQSSRYLVKRTGEKVFLECVQDMDHENMFWYRQDPGLGLRLIYFSYDVKMKEKGDIPEGYSVSREKKERFSLILESASTNQTSMYLCASKEGKYEQYFGPGTRLTVT.

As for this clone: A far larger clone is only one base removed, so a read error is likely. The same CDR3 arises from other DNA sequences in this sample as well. The CDR3 sequence is CASSLGTGTYEQYF. CDR3 in DNA: TGTGCCAGCAGCTTGGGGACAGGCACCTACGAGCAGTACTTC. The chain links TRBV5-4 to TRBJ2-7, with 7 bases that match TRBD1. The CDR3 spans 14 residues. Trimming cost V 0 bases and J 2 bases; bases outside gene matches: 2. Germline V gene sequence: CDR1 SGHNT, CDR2 YYREEE (reference sequence).

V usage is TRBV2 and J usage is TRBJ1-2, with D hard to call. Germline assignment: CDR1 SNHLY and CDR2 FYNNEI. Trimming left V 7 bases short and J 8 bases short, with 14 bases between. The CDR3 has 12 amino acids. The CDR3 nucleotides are TGTGCCAGCATCCCGGACCTAGGCGGCTACACCTTC. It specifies CASIPDLGGYTF.

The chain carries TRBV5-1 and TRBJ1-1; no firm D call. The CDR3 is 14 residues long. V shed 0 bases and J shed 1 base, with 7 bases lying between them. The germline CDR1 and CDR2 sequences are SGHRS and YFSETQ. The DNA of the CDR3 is TGCGCCAGCAGCTTGGTCGCGAGGAACACTGAAGCTTTCTTT. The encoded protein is CASSLVARNTEAFF.

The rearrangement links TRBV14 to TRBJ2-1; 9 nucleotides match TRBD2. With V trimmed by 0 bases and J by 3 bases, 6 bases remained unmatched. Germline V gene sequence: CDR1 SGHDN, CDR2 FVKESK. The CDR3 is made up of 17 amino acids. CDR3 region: CASSQERLAVFYNEQFF. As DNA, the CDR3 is TGTGCCAGCAGCCAAGAACGACTAGCGGTATTCTACAATGAGCAGTTCTTC.

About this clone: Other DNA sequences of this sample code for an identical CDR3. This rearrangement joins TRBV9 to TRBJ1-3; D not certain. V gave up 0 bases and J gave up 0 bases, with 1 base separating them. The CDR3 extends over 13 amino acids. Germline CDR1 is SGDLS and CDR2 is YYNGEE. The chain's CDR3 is CASSVDSGNTIYF. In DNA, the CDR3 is TGTGCCAGCAGCGTAGACTCTGGAAACACCATATATTTT.

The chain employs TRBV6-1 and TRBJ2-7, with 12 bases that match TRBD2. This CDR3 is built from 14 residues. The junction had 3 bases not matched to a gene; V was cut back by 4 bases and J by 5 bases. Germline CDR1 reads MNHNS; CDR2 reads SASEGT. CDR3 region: CASSGLAGGDEQYF. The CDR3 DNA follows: TGTGCCAGCAGTGGCCTAGCGGGAGGGGACGAGCAGTACTTC.

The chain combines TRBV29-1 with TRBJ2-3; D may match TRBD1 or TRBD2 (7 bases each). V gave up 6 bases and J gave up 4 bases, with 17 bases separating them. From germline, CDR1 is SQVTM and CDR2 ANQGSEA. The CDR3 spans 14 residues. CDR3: CSVEGGTVSDTQYF. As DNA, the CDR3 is TGCAGCGTAGAGGGAGGGACAGTATCAGATACGCAGTATTTT.

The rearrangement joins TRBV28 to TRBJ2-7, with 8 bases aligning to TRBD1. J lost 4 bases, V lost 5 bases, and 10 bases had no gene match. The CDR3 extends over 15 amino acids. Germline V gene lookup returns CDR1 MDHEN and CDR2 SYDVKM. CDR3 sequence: CASSPSGQGLYEQYF. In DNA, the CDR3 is TGTGCCAGCAGTCCCTCCGGACAGGGATTGTACGAGCAGTACTTC. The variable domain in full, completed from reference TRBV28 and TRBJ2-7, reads DVKVTQSSRYLVKRTGEKVFLECVQDMDHENMFWYRQDPGLGLRLIYFSYDVKMKEKGDIPEGYSVSREKKERFSLILESASTNQTSMYLCASSPSGQGLYEQYFGPGTRLTVT.

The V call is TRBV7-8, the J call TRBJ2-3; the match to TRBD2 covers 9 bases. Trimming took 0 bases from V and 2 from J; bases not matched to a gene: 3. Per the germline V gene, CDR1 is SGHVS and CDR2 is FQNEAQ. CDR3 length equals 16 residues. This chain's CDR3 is CASSLAGLAPTDTQYF. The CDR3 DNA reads TGTGCCAGCAGCTTAGCGGGACTAGCTCCCACAGATACGCAGTATTTT. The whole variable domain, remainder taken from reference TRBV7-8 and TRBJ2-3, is GAGVSQSPRYKVAKRGQDVALRCDPISGHVSLFWYQQALGQGPEFLTYFQNEAQLDKSGLPSDRFFAERPEGSVSTLKIQRTQQEDSAVYLCASSLAGLAPTDTQYFGPGTRLTVL.

The CDR3 region has the DNA TGCAGCGTTGAACTAGAGAATCGATATGGCTACACCTTC. This gives the protein CSVELENRYGYTF. V usage is TRBV29-1 and J usage is TRBJ1-2; D call uncertain. CDR3 length: 13 amino acids. Germline CDR1 reads SQVTM; CDR2 reads ANQGSEA. The germline V and J ends were trimmed by 2 bases and 5 bases, with 12 bases remaining between them.

CDR3 loop: CASSHTDRGLEELFF. The CDR3 DNA reads as TGCGCCAGCAGCCATACGGACAGGGGGCTCGAGGAGCTGTTTTTT. The chain carries TRBV4-3 and TRBJ2-2, with 11 bases matching TRBD1. Germline values: CDR1 LGHNA, CDR2 YSLEER. This CDR3 has 15 amino acids. V lost 3 bases, J lost 10 bases, and 7 bases stayed unmatched.

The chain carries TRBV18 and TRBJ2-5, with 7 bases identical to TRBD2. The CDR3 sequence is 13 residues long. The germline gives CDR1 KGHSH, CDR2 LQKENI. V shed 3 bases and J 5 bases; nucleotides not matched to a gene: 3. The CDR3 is CASSPGEGETQYF. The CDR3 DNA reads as TGTGCCAGCTCACCCGGGGAGGGGGAGACCCAGTACTTC.

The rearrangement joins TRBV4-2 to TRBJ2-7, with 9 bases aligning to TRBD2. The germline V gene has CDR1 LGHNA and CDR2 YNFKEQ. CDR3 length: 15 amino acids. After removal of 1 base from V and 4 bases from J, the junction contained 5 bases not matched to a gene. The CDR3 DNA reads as TGTGCCAGCAGCCAAGGGTTGACTAGCGGATACGAGCAGTACTTC. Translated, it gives CASSQGLTSGYEQYF.

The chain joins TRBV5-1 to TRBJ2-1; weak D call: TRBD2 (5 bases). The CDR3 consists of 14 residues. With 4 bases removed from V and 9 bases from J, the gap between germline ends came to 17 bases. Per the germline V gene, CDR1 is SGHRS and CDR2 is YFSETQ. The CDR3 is CASSQGLGVGEQFF. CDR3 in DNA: TGCGCCAGCAGCCAAGGGTTGGGAGTTGGTGAGCAGTTCTTC.

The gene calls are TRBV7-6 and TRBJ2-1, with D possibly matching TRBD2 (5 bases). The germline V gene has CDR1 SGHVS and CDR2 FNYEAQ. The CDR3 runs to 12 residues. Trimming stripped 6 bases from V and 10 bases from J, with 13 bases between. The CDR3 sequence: CASSELLAEQFF. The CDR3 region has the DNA TGTGCCAGCAGTGAGCTGTTAGCGGAGCAGTTCTTC.

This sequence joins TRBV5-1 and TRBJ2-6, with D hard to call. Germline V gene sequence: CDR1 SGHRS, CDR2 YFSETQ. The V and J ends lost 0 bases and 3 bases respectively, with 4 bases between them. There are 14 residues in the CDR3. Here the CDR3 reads CASSLVDGANVLTF. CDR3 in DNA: TGCGCCAGCAGCTTGGTGGATGGGGCCAACGTCCTGACTTTC.

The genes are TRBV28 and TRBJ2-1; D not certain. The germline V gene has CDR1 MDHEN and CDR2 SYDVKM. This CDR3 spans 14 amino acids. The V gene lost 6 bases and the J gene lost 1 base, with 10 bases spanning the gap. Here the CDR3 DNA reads TGTGCCAGCAGATGGCGAGTTTCCTACAATGAGCAGTTCTTC. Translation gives CASRWRVSYNEQFF.

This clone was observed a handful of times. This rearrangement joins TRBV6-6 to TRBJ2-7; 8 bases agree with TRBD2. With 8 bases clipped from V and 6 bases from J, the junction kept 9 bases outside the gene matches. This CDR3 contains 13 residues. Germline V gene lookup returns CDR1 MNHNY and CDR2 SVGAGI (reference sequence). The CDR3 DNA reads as TGTGCCAGCGGCCCCCGGGAGGGAGGCGAGCAGTACTTC. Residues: CASGPREGGEQYF.

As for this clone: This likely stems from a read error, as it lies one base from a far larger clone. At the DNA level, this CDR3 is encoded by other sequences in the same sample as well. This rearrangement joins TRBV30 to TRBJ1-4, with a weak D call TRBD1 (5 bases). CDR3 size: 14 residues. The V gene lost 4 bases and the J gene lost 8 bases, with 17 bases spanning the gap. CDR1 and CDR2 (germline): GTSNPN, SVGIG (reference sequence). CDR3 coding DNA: TGTGCCTGGAATCCAGGGTTGGGTAACGAAAAACTGTTTTTT. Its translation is CAWNPGLGNEKLFF.

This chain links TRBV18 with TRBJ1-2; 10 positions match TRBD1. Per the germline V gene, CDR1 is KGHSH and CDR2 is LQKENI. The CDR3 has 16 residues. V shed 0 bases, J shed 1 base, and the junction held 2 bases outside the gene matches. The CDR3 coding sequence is TGTGCCAGCTCACCACCGGGACAGGGGAATAACTATGGCTACACCTTC. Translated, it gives CASSPPGQGNNYGYTF. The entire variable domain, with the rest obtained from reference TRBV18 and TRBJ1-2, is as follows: NAGVMQNPRHLVRRRGQEARLRCSPMKGHSHVYWYRQLPEEGLKFMVYLQKENIIDESGMPKERFSAEFPKEGPSILRIQQVVRGDSAAYFCASSPPGQGNNYGYTFGSGTRLTVV.

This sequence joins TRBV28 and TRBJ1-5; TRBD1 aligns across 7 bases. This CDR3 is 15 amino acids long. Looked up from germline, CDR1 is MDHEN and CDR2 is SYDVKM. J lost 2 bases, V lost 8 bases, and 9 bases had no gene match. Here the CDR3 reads CASAEAGTGNQPQHF. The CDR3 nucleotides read TGTGCCAGCGCCGAGGCGGGGACAGGCAATCAGCCCCAGCATTTT.

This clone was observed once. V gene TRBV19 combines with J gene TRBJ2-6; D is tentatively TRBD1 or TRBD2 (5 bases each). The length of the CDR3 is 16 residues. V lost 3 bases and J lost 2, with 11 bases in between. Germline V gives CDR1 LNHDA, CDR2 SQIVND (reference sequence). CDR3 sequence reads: CASSIGAGTGANVLTF. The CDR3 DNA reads TGTGCCAGTAGTATTGGGGCGGGTACTGGGGCCAACGTCCTGACTTTC.

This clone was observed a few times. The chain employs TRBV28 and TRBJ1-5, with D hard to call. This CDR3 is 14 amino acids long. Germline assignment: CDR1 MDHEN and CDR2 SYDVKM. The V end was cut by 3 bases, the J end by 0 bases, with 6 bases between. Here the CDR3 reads CASSFGDSNQPQHF. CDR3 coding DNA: TGTGCCAGCAGTTTCGGGGATAGCAATCAGCCCCAGCATTTT.

The CDR3 sequence: CASSFQGPRNEQFF. For the CDR3, the DNA is TGTGCCAGCAGCTTCCAGGGGCCACGGAATGAGCAGTTCTTC. The chain has TRBV5-4 and TRBJ2-1, with D possibly TRBD1 on 6 matching bases. Germline V gene sequence: CDR1 SGHNT, CDR2 YYREEE (reference sequence). V shed 2 bases and J shed 7 bases, with 13 bases lying between them. There are 14 residues in the CDR3.